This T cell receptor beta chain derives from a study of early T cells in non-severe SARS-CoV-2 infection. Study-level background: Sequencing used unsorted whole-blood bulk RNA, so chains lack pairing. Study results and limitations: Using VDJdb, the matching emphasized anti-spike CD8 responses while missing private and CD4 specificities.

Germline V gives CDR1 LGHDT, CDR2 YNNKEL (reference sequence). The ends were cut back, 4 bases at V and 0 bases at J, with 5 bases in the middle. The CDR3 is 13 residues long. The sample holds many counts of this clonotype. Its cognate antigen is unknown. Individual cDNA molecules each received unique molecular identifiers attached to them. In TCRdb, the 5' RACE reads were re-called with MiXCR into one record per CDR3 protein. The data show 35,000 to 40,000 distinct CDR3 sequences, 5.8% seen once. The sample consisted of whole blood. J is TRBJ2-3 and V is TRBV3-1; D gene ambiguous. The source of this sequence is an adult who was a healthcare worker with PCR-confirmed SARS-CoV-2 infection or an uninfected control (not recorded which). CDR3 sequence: CASSRQSTDTQYF. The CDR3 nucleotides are TGTGCCAGCAGCCGCCAGAGCACAGATACGCAGTATTTT.